What follows describes a single T cell receptor (beta chain). Enrolled through a virtual design, the participants were between roughly 18 and 100 years of age and came from roughly 22 US areas. Grouping used clinical history reported by participants in a survey and questionnaire. Recovered status in Cohort 3 required two negative PCRs, clearance, or symptom resolution. The data derive from a study of blood T cell repertoires in COVID-19. Study-wide background: Sources were T cells, B-cell-depleted T cells, or PBMCs; the material itself was cDNA or gDNA.

With V trimmed by 3 bases and J by 8 bases, 8 bases remained unmatched. Germline CDR1 and CDR2: SNHLY and FYNNEI. The CDR3 loop spans 15 amino acids. The table came from immunoSEQ multiplex PCR; TCRdb's copy has only in-frame clones and leaves some out. The sample shows fewer than 300,000 clones, roughly 90% of them seen only once. The sequenced sample was PBMCs or T cells enriched from blood (not recorded which). V and J are TRBV2 and TRBJ1-4; the match to TRBD1 covers 8 bases. This clonotype was obtained from a woman aged 30 to 39 who had recovered from COVID-19. The chain's CDR3 is CASSDRTGLGEKLFF. The CDR3 nucleotides are TGTGCCAGCAGTGATCGGACAGGGCTTGGAGAAAAACTGTTTTTT. The full variable domain, rest sourced from reference TRBV2 and TRBJ1-4, is EPEVTQTPSHQVTQMGQEVILRCVPISNHLYFYWYRQILGQKVEFLVSFYNNEISEKSEIFDDQFSVERPDGSNFTLKIRSTKLEDSAMYFCASSDRTGLGEKLFFGSGTQLSVL.